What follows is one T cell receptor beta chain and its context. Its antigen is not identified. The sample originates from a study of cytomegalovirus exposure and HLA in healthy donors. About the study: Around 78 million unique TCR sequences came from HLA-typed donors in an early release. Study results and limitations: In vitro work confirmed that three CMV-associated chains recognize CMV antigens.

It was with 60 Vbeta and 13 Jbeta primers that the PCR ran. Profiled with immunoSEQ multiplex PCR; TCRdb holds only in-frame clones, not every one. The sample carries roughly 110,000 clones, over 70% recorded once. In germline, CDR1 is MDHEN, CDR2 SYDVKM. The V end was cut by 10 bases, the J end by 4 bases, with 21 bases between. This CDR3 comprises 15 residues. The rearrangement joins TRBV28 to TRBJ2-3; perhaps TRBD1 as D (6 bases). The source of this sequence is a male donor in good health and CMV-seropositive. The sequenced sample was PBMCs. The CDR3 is CANGGQGTSPDTQYF. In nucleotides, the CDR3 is TGTGCCAATGGGGGCCAGGGGACAAGCCCAGATACGCAGTATTTT.